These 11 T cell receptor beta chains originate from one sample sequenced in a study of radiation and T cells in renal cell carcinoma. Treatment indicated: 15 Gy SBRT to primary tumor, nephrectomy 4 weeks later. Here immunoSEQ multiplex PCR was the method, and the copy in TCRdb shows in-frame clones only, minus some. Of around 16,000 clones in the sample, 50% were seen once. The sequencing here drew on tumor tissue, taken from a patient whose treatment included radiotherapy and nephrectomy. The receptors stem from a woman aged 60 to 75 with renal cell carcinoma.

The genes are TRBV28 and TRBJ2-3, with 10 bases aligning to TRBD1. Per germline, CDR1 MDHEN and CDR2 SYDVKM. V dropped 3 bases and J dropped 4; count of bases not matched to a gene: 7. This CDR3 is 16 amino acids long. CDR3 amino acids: CASSLRQGALSDTQYF. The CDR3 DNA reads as TGTGCCAGCAGTTTGAGACAGGGGGCGCTTTCAGATACGCAGTATTTT.

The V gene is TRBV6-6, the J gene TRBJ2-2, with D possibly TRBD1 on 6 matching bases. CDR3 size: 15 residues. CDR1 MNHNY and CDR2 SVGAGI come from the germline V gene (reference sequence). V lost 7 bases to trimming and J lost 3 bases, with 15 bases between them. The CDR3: CASTFTGWYTGELFF. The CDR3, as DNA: TGTGCCAGCACCTTCACAGGGTGGTACACCGGGGAGCTGTTTTTT.

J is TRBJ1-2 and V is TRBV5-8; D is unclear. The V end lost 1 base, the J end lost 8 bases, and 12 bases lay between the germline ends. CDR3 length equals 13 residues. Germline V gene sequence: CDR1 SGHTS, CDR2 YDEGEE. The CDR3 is CASSLLNSFGYTF. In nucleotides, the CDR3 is TGTGCCAGCAGCTTGCTTAATAGTTTCGGCTACACCTTC.

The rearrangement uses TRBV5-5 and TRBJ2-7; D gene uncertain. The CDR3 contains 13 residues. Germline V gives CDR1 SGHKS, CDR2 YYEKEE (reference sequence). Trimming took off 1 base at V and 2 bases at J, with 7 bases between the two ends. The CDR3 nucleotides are TGTGCCAGCAGCTTGCGATATACCTACGAGCAGTACTTC. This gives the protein CASSLRYTYEQYF.

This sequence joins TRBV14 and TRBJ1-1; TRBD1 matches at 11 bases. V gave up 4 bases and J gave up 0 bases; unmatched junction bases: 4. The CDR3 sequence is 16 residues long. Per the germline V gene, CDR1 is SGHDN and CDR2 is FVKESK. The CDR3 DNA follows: TGTGCCAGCAGCCCCGGACAGGGGGCTTTGAACACTGAAGCTTTCTTT. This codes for CASSPGQGALNTEAFF.

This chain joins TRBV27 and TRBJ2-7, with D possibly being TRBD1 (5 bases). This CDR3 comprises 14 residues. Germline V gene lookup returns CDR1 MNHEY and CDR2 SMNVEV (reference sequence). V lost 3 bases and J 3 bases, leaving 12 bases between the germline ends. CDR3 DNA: TGTGCCAGCAGTTTCAAGGGGCACGGCTACGAGCAGTACTTC. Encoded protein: CASSFKGHGYEQYF.

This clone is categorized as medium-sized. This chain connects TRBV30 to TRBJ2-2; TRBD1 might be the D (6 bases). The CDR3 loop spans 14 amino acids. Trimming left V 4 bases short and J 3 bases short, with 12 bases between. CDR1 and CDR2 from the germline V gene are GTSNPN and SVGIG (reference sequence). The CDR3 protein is CAWIRQAHTGELFF. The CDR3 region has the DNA TGTGCCTGGATTCGACAGGCCCACACCGGGGAGCTGTTTTTT.

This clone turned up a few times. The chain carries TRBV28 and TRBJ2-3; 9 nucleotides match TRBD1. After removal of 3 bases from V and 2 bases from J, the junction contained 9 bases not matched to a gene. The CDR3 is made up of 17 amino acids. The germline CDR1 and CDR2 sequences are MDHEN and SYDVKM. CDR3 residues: CASSFDLRQGDTDTQYF. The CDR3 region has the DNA TGTGCCAGCAGTTTCGATCTGAGACAGGGGGACACAGATACGCAGTATTTT.

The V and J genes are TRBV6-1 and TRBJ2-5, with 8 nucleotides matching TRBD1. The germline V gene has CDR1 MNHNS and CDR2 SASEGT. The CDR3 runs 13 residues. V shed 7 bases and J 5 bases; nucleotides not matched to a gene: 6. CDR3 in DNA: TGTGCCAGCACCTGGACAGGGTTGGAGACCCAGTACTTC. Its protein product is CASTWTGLETQYF.

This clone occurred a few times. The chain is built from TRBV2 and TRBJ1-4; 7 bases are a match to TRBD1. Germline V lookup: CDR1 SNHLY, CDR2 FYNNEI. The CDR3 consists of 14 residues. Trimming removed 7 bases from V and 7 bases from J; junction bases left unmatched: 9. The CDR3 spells CASNLQGRSEKLFF. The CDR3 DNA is TGTGCCAGCAACTTACAGGGGAGGAGTGAAAAACTGTTTTTT.

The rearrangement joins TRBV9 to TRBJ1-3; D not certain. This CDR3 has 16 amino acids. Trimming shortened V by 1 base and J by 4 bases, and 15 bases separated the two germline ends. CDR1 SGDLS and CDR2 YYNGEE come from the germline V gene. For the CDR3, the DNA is TGTGCCAGCAGCGTACGCGCAGGTTCAGGAGGAAACACCATATATTTT. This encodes CASSVRAGSGGNTIYF.